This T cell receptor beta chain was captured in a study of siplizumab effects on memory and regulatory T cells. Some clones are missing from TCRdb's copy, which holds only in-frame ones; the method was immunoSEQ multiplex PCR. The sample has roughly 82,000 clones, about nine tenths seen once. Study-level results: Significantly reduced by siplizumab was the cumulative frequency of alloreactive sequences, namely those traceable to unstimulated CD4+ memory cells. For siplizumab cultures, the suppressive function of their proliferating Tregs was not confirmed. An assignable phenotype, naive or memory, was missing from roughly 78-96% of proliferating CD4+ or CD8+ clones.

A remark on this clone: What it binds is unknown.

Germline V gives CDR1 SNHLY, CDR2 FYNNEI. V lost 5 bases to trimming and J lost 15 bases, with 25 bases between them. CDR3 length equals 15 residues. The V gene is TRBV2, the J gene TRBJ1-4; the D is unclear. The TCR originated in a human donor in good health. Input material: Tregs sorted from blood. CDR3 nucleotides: TGTGCCAGCAGTCCACTTGACATTCCCGGCTTATTGGTGTTTTTT. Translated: CASSPLDIPGLLVFF.